The 20 T cell receptor beta chains below all came from one sample that was sequenced in a study of T-cell memory formation after mild COVID-19. TCRdb called the 5' RACE reads again in MiXCR, with one record for every CDR3 protein. The sample has roughly 600,000 distinct CDR3 sequences; more than 15% are singletons. The sequenced sample consisted of PBMCs or a T cell subset sorted from them (not recorded which). The receptors derive from an adult woman who had mild COVID-19 (a few samples of this study predate the infection). Cell type and time point are not known.

This chain links TRBV20-1 with TRBJ2-3; TRBD1 or TRBD2 may be the D gene (5 bases each). The length of the CDR3 is 15 residues. CDR1 is DFQATT and CDR2 is SNEGSKA in the germline V gene (reference sequence). The germline V and J ends were trimmed by 4 bases and 1 base, with 15 bases remaining between them. The DNA of the CDR3 is TGCAGTGCTAAAACTGGGACGGTCCGCACAGATACGCAGTATTTT. Amino acid sequence: CSAKTGTVRTDTQYF.

This clonotype was recorded many times. The V gene is TRBV7-6, the J gene TRBJ2-7, with 7 bases fitting TRBD2. Germline V CDR1 and CDR2: SGHVS, FNYEAQ. The CDR3 is 14 amino acids. V gave up 2 bases and J gave up 3 bases; unmatched junction bases: 4. The CDR3 bases are TGTGCCAGCAGCTTAACAGCGGGGAGCTACGAGCAGTACTTC. It specifies CASSLTAGSYEQYF.

This clonotype was observed many times. V usage is TRBV5-1 and J usage is TRBJ2-3; tentatively, D is TRBD1 (6 bases). Per the germline V gene, CDR1 is SGHRS and CDR2 is YFSETQ. The CDR3 is 14 amino acids. Between the trimmed V and J ends, which lost 2 bases and 2 bases, there was a span of 9 bases. This chain's CDR3 is CASSLQGITDTQYF. CDR3 DNA: TGCGCCAGCAGCTTACAGGGTATCACAGATACGCAGTATTTT.

The chain couples TRBV5-1 to TRBJ2-7; 7 bases match TRBD2. CDR1 and CDR2 from the germline V gene are SGHRS and YFSETQ. This CDR3 has 15 amino acids. Germline trimming cut 3 bases from V and 2 bases from J; bases unmatched to any gene: 8. This chain's CDR3 is CASSSTPGGTYEQYF. In DNA, the CDR3 is TGCGCCAGCAGCTCCACCCCGGGGGGTACCTACGAGCAGTACTTC.

This rearrangement joins TRBV5-1 to TRBJ2-5, with 7 bases fitting TRBD2. Germline-derived CDR1 and CDR2 are SGHRS and YFSETQ. The CDR3 consists of 13 residues. Trimming at V came to 5 bases and at J to 5 bases, leaving 6 bases not matched to a gene. In DNA, the CDR3 is TGCGCCAGCAGGCTAGCGGCTACGGAGACCCAGTACTTC. Translation gives CASRLAATETQYF.

The J gene is TRBJ2-1, the V gene TRBV5-4; perhaps TRBD1 as D (5 bases). CDR3 length: 14 residues. Germline V CDR1 and CDR2: SGHNT, YYREEE (reference sequence). Trimming cost V 0 bases and J 7 bases, with 11 bases left between them. The CDR3 protein is CASSLALGVNEQFF. The CDR3 DNA is TGTGCCAGCAGCTTGGCCTTAGGGGTTAATGAGCAGTTCTTC.

This clonotype has more than one count but fewer than ten. The chain has TRBV30 and TRBJ1-2; D gene ambiguous. V was shortened by 0 bases and J by 8 bases, with 19 bases between the two germline ends. Germline V gene sequence: CDR1 GTSNPN, CDR2 SVGIG (reference sequence). The CDR3 sequence is 15 residues long. The CDR3 DNA reads as TGTGCCTGGAGTGTACCGGCAGTCTGGGGTCGGGGCTACACCTTC. Encoded protein: CAWSVPAVWGRGYTF.

This clonotype was detected only a few times. The rearrangement links TRBV29-1 to TRBJ2-1, with TRBD2 identical over 10 bases. V shed 1 base and J 8 bases; nucleotides not matched to a gene: 8. Germline CDR1 reads SQVTM; CDR2 reads ANQGSEA. The length of the CDR3 is 15 residues. The CDR3 DNA reads as TGCAGCGTTGAAGTCTTGGCTAGCGGGAGTTATGAGCAGTTCTTC. Translated: CSVEVLASGSYEQFF.

Only a few counts were recorded for this clonotype. CDR3 bases: TGTGCCAGCAGTGCCTCGACAGGGGCGGCCACTGAAGCTTTCTTT. It encodes CASSASTGAATEAFF. V and J are TRBV6-1 and TRBJ1-1; 8 bases fit TRBD1. From germline, CDR1 is MNHNS and CDR2 SASEGT. Germline trimming cut 4 bases from V and 4 bases from J; bases unmatched to any gene: 8. This CDR3 is built from 15 residues.

The gene calls are TRBV7-2 and TRBJ2-3; D is unresolved. Trimming stripped 3 bases from V and 0 bases from J, with 10 bases between. This CDR3 is 15 amino acids long. The germline V gene encodes CDR1 SGHTA and CDR2 FQGNSA. CDR3 in DNA: TGTGCCAGCAGCTTCCTACCCTCTAGCACAGATACGCAGTATTTT. Residues: CASSFLPSSTDTQYF.

The V call is TRBV3-1, the J call TRBJ2-7, with D maybe TRBD2 (5 bases). From germline, CDR1 is LGHDT and CDR2 YNNKEL (reference sequence). This CDR3 spans 12 amino acids. V shed 4 bases and J shed 7 bases, with 11 bases lying between them. The CDR3 is CASSRFGGEQYF. CDR3 in DNA: TGTGCCAGCAGCCGATTCGGCGGGGAGCAGTACTTC.

In this sample, this clonotype turned up a few times. The chain couples TRBV6-6 to TRBJ1-1, with D uncertain. Germline lookup yields CDR1 MNHNY and CDR2 SVGAGI (reference sequence). The CDR3 has 17 residues. V was pared by 0 bases and J by 4 bases, with 18 bases between. The CDR3 loop reads CASSYSRPGRVSTEAFF. The CDR3 DNA reads as TGTGCCAGCAGTTACTCGCGTCCGGGCCGGGTTTCCACTGAAGCTTTCTTT.

This clonotype was counted only a few times. The chain carries TRBV5-1 and TRBJ1-2; D not resolved. CDR1 is SGHRS, CDR2 YFSETQ, per germline. The CDR3 spans 14 residues. Trimming took off 0 bases at V and 5 bases at J, with 11 bases between the two ends. The CDR3 DNA is TGCGCCAGCAGCTTGGGGGGTTCGGAATATGGCTACACCTTC. It translates to CASSLGGSEYGYTF. The complete variable domain, with remaining parts taken from reference TRBV5-1 and TRBJ1-2, reads KAGVTQTPRYLIKTRGQQVTLSCSPISGHRSVSWYQQTPGQGLQFLFEYFSETQRNKGNFPGRFSGRQFSNSRSEMNVSTLELGDSALYLCASSLGGSEYGYTFGSGTRLTVV.

The rearrangement links TRBV15 to TRBJ2-3, with 9 positions matching TRBD2. V shed 5 bases and J 9 bases; nucleotides not matched to a gene: 9. This CDR3 has 14 amino acids. Germline values: CDR1 LNHNV, CDR2 YYDKDF (reference sequence). The CDR3 coding sequence is TGTGCCACCAGCCCCCGAGTAGCGGGGGAAACGCAGTATTTT. This sequence encodes CATSPRVAGETQYF.

This clonotype showed up just once. The chain couples TRBV2 to TRBJ1-2; D might be TRBD1 (5 bases). The CDR3 sequence is 14 residues long. Germline-derived CDR1 and CDR2 are SNHLY and FYNNEI. Deletions cut 6 bases from V and 0 bases from J, with 11 bases between. The CDR3 nucleotides read TGTGCCAGCAGACGGGACGGATCTAACTATGGCTACACCTTC. Amino acids: CASRRDGSNYGYTF.

The rearrangement uses TRBV12-3 or TRBV12-4 and TRBJ2-3; 8 nucleotides align to TRBD2. CDR3 length: 14 amino acids. V was pared by 6 bases and J by 9 bases, with 11 bases of the junction left unmatched. DNA for the CDR3: TGTGCCAGCAGCCTCGGGACTAGAGACGACACGCAGTATTTT. Protein: CASSLGTRDDTQYF.

This clonotype is medium-sized. This rearrangement joins TRBV5-6 to TRBJ2-7; 8 bases line up with TRBD1. The CDR3 runs to 13 residues. The junction had 7 bases not matched to a gene; V was cut back by 4 bases and J by 7 bases. The germline V gene has CDR1 SGHDT and CDR2 YYEEEE. CDR3 coding DNA: TGTGCCAGCAGCGCGGACAGGGTGCGGGAGCAGTACTTC. This gives the protein CASSADRVREQYF.

There are a few counts of this clonotype. The V call is TRBV9, the J call TRBJ2-2, with 8 bases lining up with TRBD1. The CDR3 is 18 residues long. CDR1 SGDLS and CDR2 YYNGEE come from the germline V gene. Trimming removed 3 bases from V and 0 bases from J; junction bases left unmatched: 10. This CDR3 reads CASSETPQGASNTGELFF. The CDR3, as DNA: TGTGCCAGCAGCGAGACTCCCCAGGGGGCGTCGAACACCGGGGAGCTGTTTTTT. The full variable domain, in which reference TRBV9 and TRBJ2-2 provide the parts outside the CDR3, is DSGVTQTPKHLITATGQRVTLRCSPRSGDLSVYWYQQSLDQGLQFLIQYYNGEERAKGNILERFSAQQFPDLHSELNLSSLELGDSALYFCASSETPQGASNTGELFFGEGSRLTVL.

This rearrangement joins TRBV7-7 to TRBJ2-3; the D gene is possibly TRBD1 (6 bases). This CDR3 comprises 15 residues. In germline, CDR1 is SSHAT, CDR2 FNYEAQ (reference sequence). Trimming took off 0 bases at V and 2 bases at J, with 9 bases between the two ends. CDR3 sequence reads: CASSLAGALTDTQYF. The CDR3, as DNA: TGTGCCAGCAGCTTAGCGGGGGCGCTCACAGATACGCAGTATTTT.

This clonotype came up a few times. The chain's CDR3 is CASSRGTGLEEKLFF. CDR3 DNA: TGCGCCAGCAGCCGAGGGACCGGGTTGGAGGAAAAACTGTTTTTT. The V gene is TRBV5-1, the J gene TRBJ1-4, with D maybe TRBD1 (5 bases). This CDR3 contains 15 residues. V was pared by 4 bases and J by 8 bases, with 18 bases between. CDR1 and CDR2 from the germline V gene are SGHRS and YFSETQ.